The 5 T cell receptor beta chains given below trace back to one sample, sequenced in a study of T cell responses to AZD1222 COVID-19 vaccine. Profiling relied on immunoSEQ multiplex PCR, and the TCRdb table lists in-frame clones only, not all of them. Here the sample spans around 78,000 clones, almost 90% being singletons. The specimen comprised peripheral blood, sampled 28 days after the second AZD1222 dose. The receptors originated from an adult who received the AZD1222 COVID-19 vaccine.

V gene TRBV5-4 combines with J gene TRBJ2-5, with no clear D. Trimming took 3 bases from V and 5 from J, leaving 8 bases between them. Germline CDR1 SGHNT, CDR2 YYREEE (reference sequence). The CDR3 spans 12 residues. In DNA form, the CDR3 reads TGTGCCAGCAGCTCCCCGGACGAGACCCAGTACTTC. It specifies CASSSPDETQYF.

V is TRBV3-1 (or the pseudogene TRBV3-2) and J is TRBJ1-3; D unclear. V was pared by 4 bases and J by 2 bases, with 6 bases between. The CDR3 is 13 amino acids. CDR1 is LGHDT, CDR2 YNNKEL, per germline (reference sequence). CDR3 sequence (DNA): TGTGCCAGCAGCCTTTCAACTGGAAACACCATATATTTT. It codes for CASSLSTGNTIYF.

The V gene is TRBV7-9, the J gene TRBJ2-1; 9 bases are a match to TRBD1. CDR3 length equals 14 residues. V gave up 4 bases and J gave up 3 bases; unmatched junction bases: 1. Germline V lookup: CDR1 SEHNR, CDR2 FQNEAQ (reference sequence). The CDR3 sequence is CASSSDRGYNEQFF. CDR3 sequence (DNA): TGTGCCAGCAGCTCGGACAGGGGCTACAATGAGCAGTTCTTC.

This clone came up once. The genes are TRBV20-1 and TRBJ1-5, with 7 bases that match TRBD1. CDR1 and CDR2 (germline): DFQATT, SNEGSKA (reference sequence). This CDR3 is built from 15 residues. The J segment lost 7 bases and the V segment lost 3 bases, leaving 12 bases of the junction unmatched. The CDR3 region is CSASPLNRGEQPQHF. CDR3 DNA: TGCAGTGCTAGTCCCTTGAACAGGGGCGAACAGCCCCAGCATTTT.

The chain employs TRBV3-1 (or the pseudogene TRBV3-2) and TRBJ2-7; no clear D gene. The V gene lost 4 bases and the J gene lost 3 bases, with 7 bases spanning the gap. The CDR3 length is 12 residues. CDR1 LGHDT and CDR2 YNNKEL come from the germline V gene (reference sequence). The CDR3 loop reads CASSRTFYEQYF. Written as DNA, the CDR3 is TGTGCCAGCAGCCGGACCTTCTACGAGCAGTACTTC.